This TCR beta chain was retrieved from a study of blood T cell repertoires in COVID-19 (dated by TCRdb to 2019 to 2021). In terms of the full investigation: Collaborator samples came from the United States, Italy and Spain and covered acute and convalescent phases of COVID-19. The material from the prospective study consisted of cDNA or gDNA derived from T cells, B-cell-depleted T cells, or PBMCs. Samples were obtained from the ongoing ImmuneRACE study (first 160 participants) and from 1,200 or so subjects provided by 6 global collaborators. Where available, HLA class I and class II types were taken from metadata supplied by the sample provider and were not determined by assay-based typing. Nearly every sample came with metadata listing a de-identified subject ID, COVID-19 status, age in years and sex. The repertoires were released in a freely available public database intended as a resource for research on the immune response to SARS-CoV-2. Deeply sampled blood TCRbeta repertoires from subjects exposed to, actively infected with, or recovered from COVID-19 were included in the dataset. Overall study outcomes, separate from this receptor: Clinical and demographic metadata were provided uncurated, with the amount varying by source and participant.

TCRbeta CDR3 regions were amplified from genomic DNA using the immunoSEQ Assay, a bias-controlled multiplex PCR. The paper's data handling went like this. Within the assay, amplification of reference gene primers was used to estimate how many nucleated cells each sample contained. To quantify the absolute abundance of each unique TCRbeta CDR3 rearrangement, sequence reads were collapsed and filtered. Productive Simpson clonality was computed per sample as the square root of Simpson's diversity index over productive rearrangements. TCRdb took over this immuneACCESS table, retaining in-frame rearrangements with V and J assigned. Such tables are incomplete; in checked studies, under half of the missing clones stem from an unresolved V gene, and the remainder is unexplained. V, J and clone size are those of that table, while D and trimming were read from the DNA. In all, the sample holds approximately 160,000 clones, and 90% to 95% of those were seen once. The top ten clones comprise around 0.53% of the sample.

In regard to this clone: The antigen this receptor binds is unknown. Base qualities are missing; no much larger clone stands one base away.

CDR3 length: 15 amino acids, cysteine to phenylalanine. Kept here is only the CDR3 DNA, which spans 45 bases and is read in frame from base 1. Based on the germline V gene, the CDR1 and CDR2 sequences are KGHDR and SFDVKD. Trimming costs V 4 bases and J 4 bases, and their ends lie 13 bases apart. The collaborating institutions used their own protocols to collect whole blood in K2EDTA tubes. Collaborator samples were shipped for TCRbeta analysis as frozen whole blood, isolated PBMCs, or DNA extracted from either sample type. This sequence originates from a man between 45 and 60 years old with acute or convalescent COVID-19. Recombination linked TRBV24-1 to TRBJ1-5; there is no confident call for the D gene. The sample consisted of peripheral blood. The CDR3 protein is CATSDHDAGNQPQHF. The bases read TGTGCCACCAGTGACCACGATGCGGGAAATCAGCCCCAGCATTTT.